One TCR beta chain is described in this entry. The data originate from a study of cytomegalovirus exposure and HLA in healthy donors. The method was immunoSEQ multiplex PCR; TCRdb's version includes in-frame clones alone and lacks a portion of them. This table has some 170,000 clones, approximately 84% appearing once. The V and J ends lost 6 bases and 4 bases, in that order; junction bases with no gene match: 12. The CDR3 sequence is 15 residues long. The TCR was taken from a man aged 25-45 years in good health and CMV-seropositive. The sequencing input was PBMCs. The genes are TRBV23-1 and TRBJ2-7, with TRBD1 matching 7 bases. TRBV23-1 is placed among ORFs of uncertain function. The CDR3 DNA follows: TGCGCCAGCAGGGACGACAGGGTCCCCTCGTACGAGCAGTACTTC. It encodes CASRDDRVPSYEQYF.